The clone carrying this TCR beta chain has ten or more counts. Its antigen is unknown. The data were obtained in a study of T-cell reconstitution after alpha-beta-depleted transplantation in children. A TCRbeta library incorporating unique molecular identifiers was prepared. Each CDR3 protein is one row after TCRdb ran MiXCR on the PCR reads. Altogether 140,000 to 150,000 distinct CDR3 sequences are present, roughly 9% being singletons, with the ten largest covering approximately 18%. Study conclusions and caveats: After transplant, at about two months, alpha-beta T cells were reportedly derived from several hundred expanded graft clones. It was surviving recipient T cells and thymic progenitors that gave some patients high TCRbeta diversity at day 60. T-cell counts and diversity were attributed mostly to newly produced T cells one year after transplant.

V was cut by 4 bases and J by 10 bases, with 24 bases left in between. CDR3 size: 16 residues. Germline loops: CDR1 SGHRS, CDR2 YFSETQ. V and J are TRBV5-1 and TRBJ2-1, with D tentatively TRBD2 (7 bases). The clonotype originates from a female patient between 2 and 10 years old who had a stem cell transplant for congenital amegakaryocytic thrombocytopenia, so the T cells may come from the graft donor. The material sequenced was PBMCs, mostly from graft donor cells, taken 180 days after TCRalphabeta/CD19-depleted stem cell transplant. CDR3 coding DNA: TGCGCCAGCAGCATTTCCCTTCTTGTCAGGGGACTAGAGCAGTTCTTC. Its translation: CASSISLLVRGLEQFF.